A single sample gave rise to the 22 T cell receptor beta chains below, sequenced in a study of blood T cell repertoires in COVID-19. Sequenced by immunoSEQ multiplex PCR; TCRdb stores in-frame clones only, minus some. The sample shows approximately 220,000 clones, around 80% of them seen only once. The sequenced material came from peripheral blood. These TCRs come from a man aged 35-49 years with acute or convalescent COVID-19.

The J gene is TRBJ2-3, the V gene TRBV27; 10 bases align to TRBD1. Germline V gives CDR1 MNHEY, CDR2 SMNVEV (reference sequence). The CDR3 is 16 amino acids. After removal of 3 bases from V and 3 bases from J, the junction contained 6 bases not matched to a gene. Here the CDR3 DNA reads TGTGCCAGCAGTTTCTCTCTGGGACAGGGGACAGATACGCAGTATTTT. It specifies CASSFSLGQGTDTQYF.

This clone was recorded once. The CDR3 nucleotides are TGTGCCAGCAGCTTAGCGCCTCTAGAGGGAGAGACCCAGTACTTC. Translating gives CASSLAPLEGETQYF. The rearrangement uses TRBV7-2 and TRBJ2-5, with D perhaps TRBD2 (5 bases). The CDR3 extends over 15 amino acids. Germline assignment: CDR1 SGHTA and CDR2 FQGNSA. The V gene lost 0 bases and the J gene lost 4 bases, with 12 bases spanning the gap.

This chain connects TRBV7-9 to TRBJ2-5; weak D call: TRBD1 (6 bases). Between the trimmed V and J ends, which lost 8 bases and 2 bases, there was a span of 21 bases. This CDR3 region has 16 residues. Looked up from germline, CDR1 is SEHNR and CDR2 is FQNEAQ (reference sequence). The CDR3 region is CASGQGNLIGQETQYF. The CDR3 coding sequence is TGTGCCAGCGGGCAGGGGAACCTTATCGGTCAAGAGACCCAGTACTTC.

The V gene is TRBV5-6, the J gene TRBJ2-7; 7 positions agree with TRBD2. V shed 1 base and J 3 bases; nucleotides not matched to a gene: 4. The CDR3 sequence is 14 residues long. Germline V gene lookup returns CDR1 SGHDT and CDR2 YYEEEE. CDR3 protein: CASSLLAGDYEQYF. CDR3 bases: TGTGCCAGCAGCTTGCTTGCGGGGGACTACGAGCAGTACTTC.

The V call is TRBV28, the J call TRBJ2-7; no firm D call. This CDR3 is 11 amino acids long. CDR1 is MDHEN and CDR2 is SYDVKM in the germline V gene. V lost 6 bases, J lost 7 bases, and 10 bases lay in between. CDR3 nucleotide sequence: TGTGCCAGCAGCCGCTACGAGGAGCAGTACTTC. Protein: CASSRYEEQYF. Full variable domain (outside the CDR3, taken from reference TRBV28 and TRBJ2-7): DVKVTQSSRYLVKRTGEKVFLECVQDMDHENMFWYRQDPGLGLRLIYFSYDVKMKEKGDIPEGYSVSREKKERFSLILESASTNQTSMYLCASSRYEEQYFGPGTRLTVT.

The genes are TRBV30 and TRBJ2-4; D not resolved. The CDR3 contains 13 residues. V shed 3 bases and J shed 5 bases, with 11 bases lying between them. Germline CDR1 is GTSNPN and CDR2 is SVGIG (reference sequence). Here the CDR3 reads CAWSAGRENIQYF. The DNA for the CDR3 is TGTGCCTGGAGCGCTGGGCGCGAAAACATTCAGTACTTC.

The chain recombines TRBV18 with TRBJ2-3; 7 bases align to TRBD2. J gave up 2 bases and V 6 bases, and 11 bases lay outside the gene matches. This CDR3 is built from 16 residues. Germline CDR1 reads KGHSH; CDR2 reads LQKENI. CDR3 nucleotides: TGTGCCAGCTCCACAGCGGGGATGAGGTCCACAGATACGCAGTATTTT. The encoded protein is CASSTAGMRSTDTQYF.

The J gene is TRBJ1-2, the V gene TRBV6-6; D uncertain. CDR1 is MNHNY and CDR2 is SVGAGI in the germline V gene (reference sequence). V was cut by 0 bases and J by 6 bases, with 11 bases left in between. CDR3 size: 14 residues. The CDR3 nucleotides read TGTGCCAGCAGTTACTCAGGCAGGTGGGATGGCTACACCTTC. Translated, it gives CASSYSGRWDGYTF.

This clone was counted once. The chain carries TRBV5-4 and TRBJ1-3, with TRBD1 as a possible D gene (6 bases). The V gene lost 4 bases and the J gene lost 1 base, with 18 bases spanning the gap. Looked up from germline, CDR1 is SGHNT and CDR2 is YYREEE (reference sequence). The CDR3 extends over 17 amino acids. CDR3 sequence (DNA): TGTGCCAGCAGCCAATACCGGGACAAACTTTCTGGAAACACCATATATTTT. This gives the protein CASSQYRDKLSGNTIYF.

This sequence joins TRBV11-2 and TRBJ2-7, with 8 bases lining up with TRBD2. J gave up 4 bases and V 2 bases, and 4 bases lay outside the gene matches. Germline V gives CDR1 SGHAT, CDR2 FQNNGV. The CDR3 has 14 amino acids. The CDR3 reads CASSLFRGGYEQYF. In DNA, the CDR3 is TGTGCCAGCAGCTTATTTCGGGGGGGATACGAGCAGTACTTC.

This chain uses TRBV27 with TRBJ2-1, with 12 bases aligning to TRBD2. Germline lookup yields CDR1 MNHEY and CDR2 SMNVEV (reference sequence). V trimming: 3 bases; J trimming: 0 bases; junction bases outside the gene matches: 6. This CDR3 is built from 18 residues. The CDR3 is CASSFAGLAGSSYNEQFF. DNA of the CDR3: TGTGCCAGCAGTTTCGCAGGACTAGCGGGGAGCTCCTACAATGAGCAGTTCTTC.

The chain joins TRBV5-4 to TRBJ1-1; D remains ambiguous. The CDR3 runs to 15 residues. Germline values: CDR1 SGHNT, CDR2 YYREEE (reference sequence). V lost 4 bases to trimming and J lost 1 base, with 14 bases between them. The CDR3 protein is CASSPAGQPNTEAFF. The DNA for the CDR3 is TGTGCCAGCAGCCCTGCTGGGCAGCCGAACACTGAAGCTTTCTTT.

The rearrangement joins TRBV6-5 to TRBJ2-1; 7 bases are shared with TRBD2. The CDR3 is 14 residues long. Unmatched junction bases numbered 0, after V lost 4 bases and J lost 0 bases. Looked up from germline, CDR1 is MNHEY and CDR2 is SVGAGI. The CDR3 DNA reads as TGTGCCAGCAGTTCTAGCGGCTCCTACAATGAGCAGTTCTTC. This sequence encodes CASSSSGSYNEQFF.

V and J are TRBV5-6 and TRBJ1-2; D is unresolved. Germline loops: CDR1 SGHDT, CDR2 YYEEEE. The CDR3 totals 12 residues. V was trimmed by 4 bases and J by 4 bases, leaving 8 bases between them. Here the CDR3 DNA reads TGTGCCAGCAGCGTGGCCAGCTATGGCTACACCTTC. As protein: CASSVASYGYTF.

This clone has just one count. V gene TRBV6-5 combines with J gene TRBJ2-2, with 7 bases lining up with TRBD1. Trimming at V came to 8 bases and at J to 5 bases, leaving 2 bases not matched to a gene. CDR3 length equals 12 residues. Germline-derived CDR1 and CDR2 are MNHEY and SVGAGI. As DNA, the CDR3 is TGTGCCAGCCACAGGGGAACCGGGGAGCTGTTTTTT. Amino acid sequence: CASHRGTGELFF.

The chain recombines TRBV12-5 with TRBJ2-7; 8 positions agree with TRBD1. Germline V gene sequence: CDR1 LGHNT, CDR2 FRNRAP. The V segment lost 7 bases and the J segment 5 bases; nucleotides outside the gene matches: 10. The CDR3 covers 14 residues. The CDR3 DNA follows: TGTGCTAGTGCTTATGACAGGGGTGTGGACGAGCAGTACTTC. Residues: CASAYDRGVDEQYF.

A single count supports this clone. The sample carries other DNA sequences with the same CDR3. The gene calls are TRBV3-1 (or the pseudogene TRBV3-2) and TRBJ2-1; TRBD2 matches at 8 bases. The CDR3 consists of 16 residues. Trimming at V came to 4 bases and at J to 0 bases, leaving 5 bases not matched to a gene. CDR1 is LGHDT, CDR2 YNNKEL, per germline (reference sequence). The CDR3 loop reads CASSPSGLSSYNEQFF. CDR3 DNA sequence: TGTGCCAGCAGCCCTAGCGGGCTGAGCTCCTACAATGAGCAGTTCTTC.

The gene calls are TRBV30 and TRBJ2-2; D perhaps matches TRBD2 (5 bases). Trimming took 2 bases from V and 6 from J, leaving 16 bases between them. The CDR3 is made up of 15 amino acids. CDR1 GTSNPN and CDR2 SVGIG come from the germline V gene (reference sequence). Here the CDR3 DNA reads TGTGCCTGGAGTAACCGAGGGCTCCTCCCCGGGGAGCTGTTTTTT. This gives the protein CAWSNRGLLPGELFF.

The V call is TRBV3-1 (or the pseudogene TRBV3-2), the J call TRBJ1-2, with D possibly being TRBD1 (5 bases). Germline loops: CDR1 LGHDT, CDR2 YNNKEL (reference sequence). The V and J ends lost 1 base and 8 bases respectively, with 11 bases between them. CDR3 length: 13 residues. The CDR3 DNA reads as TGTGCCAGCAGCCAAGGGGGCGGGGTGGGCTACACCTTC. Protein product: CASSQGGGVGYTF.

This rearrangement joins TRBV18 to TRBJ1-5; the match to TRBD1 covers 8 bases. This CDR3 contains 14 residues. J was trimmed by 5 bases and V by 4 bases; bases with no gene match: 4. Germline V gene lookup returns CDR1 KGHSH and CDR2 LQKENI. The CDR3 region has the DNA TGTGCCAGCTCACGAGACAGGGGCGATCAGCCCCAGCATTTT. Amino acid sequence: CASSRDRGDQPQHF.

This clone appeared once. The chain combines TRBV7-9 with TRBJ1-1, with no clear D. The CDR3 loop spans 13 amino acids. V lost 5 bases and J lost 11, with 18 bases in between. The V gene's germline CDR1 is SEHNR and CDR2 FQNEAQ (reference sequence). The CDR3, as DNA: TGTGCCAGCAGCGTTACGGGCCGTGCGGGCGCTTTCTTT. Translating it yields CASSVTGRAGAFF.

This clone was counted a few times. The chain is built from TRBV6-5 and TRBJ1-5; D uncertain. The CDR3 loop spans 14 amino acids. Germline CDR1 and CDR2: MNHEY and SVGAGI. V lost 7 bases, J lost 0 bases, and 10 bases lay in between. The CDR3 coding sequence is TGTGCCAGCAACAGCCGTAATAGCAATCAGCCCCAGCATTTT. Amino acids: CASNSRNSNQPQHF.